The 27 T cell receptor beta chains below all came from one sample that was sequenced in a study of cytomegalovirus exposure and HLA in healthy donors. Use of 60 Vbeta and 13 Jbeta primers characterized the PCR. The protocol was immunoSEQ multiplex PCR, while the TCRdb copy is restricted to in-frame clones and leaves out a portion. This table has under 200,000 clones, approximately 81% appearing once. The sequenced material came from PBMCs. Source of these receptors: a man between 50 and 59 years old in good health and CMV-seropositive.

V gene TRBV18 combines with J gene TRBJ2-1, with 9 bases fitting TRBD1. CDR3 length: 15 residues. J lost 4 bases, V lost 3 bases, and 4 bases had no gene match. The germline gives CDR1 KGHSH, CDR2 LQKENI. CDR3 loop: CASSPPGQGYNEQFF. CDR3 in DNA: TGTGCCAGCTCACCGCCGGGACAGGGTTACAATGAGCAGTTCTTC.

V and J are TRBV4-3 and TRBJ2-6; the D gene is possibly TRBD2 (6 bases). This CDR3 region has 18 residues. Trimming pared 5 bases from V and 0 bases from J, leaving 17 bases between. Germline CDR1 reads LGHNA; CDR2 reads YSLEER. The CDR3 coding sequence is TGCGCCAGCAGCGGGGGGAGGCAGGCCAGCTCTGGGGCCAACGTCCTGACTTTC. Translated: CASSGGRQASSGANVLTF.

The rearrangement uses TRBV5-1 and TRBJ2-7; 8 bases agree with TRBD2. The CDR3 loop spans 13 amino acids. The germline CDR1 and CDR2 sequences are SGHRS and YFSETQ. V lost 6 bases, J lost 0 bases, and 2 bases stayed unmatched. The chain's CDR3 is CASNSGASYEQYF. Here the CDR3 DNA reads TGCGCCAGCAATAGCGGGGCCTCCTACGAGCAGTACTTC. Full variable domain (rest looked up from reference TRBV5-1 and TRBJ2-7): KAGVTQTPRYLIKTRGQQVTLSCSPISGHRSVSWYQQTPGQGLQFLFEYFSETQRNKGNFPGRFSGRQFSNSRSEMNVSTLELGDSALYLCASNSGASYEQYFGPGTRLTVT.

CDR3 DNA sequence: TGTGCCAGCAGCTTAGAAGCTTTCCAAGAGACCCAGTACTTC. Translating it yields CASSLEAFQETQYF. The chain employs TRBV11-1 and TRBJ2-5; D unclear. Germline V CDR1 and CDR2: SGHAT, FQDESV (reference sequence). CDR3 length equals 14 residues. V lost 1 base and J lost 1, with 7 bases in between.

The chain is built from TRBV5-1 and TRBJ2-7, with D possibly TRBD1 on 6 matching bases. Germline V gives CDR1 SGHRS, CDR2 YFSETQ. Between the trimmed V and J ends, which lost 0 bases and 5 bases, there was a span of 12 bases. The length of the CDR3 is 14 residues. Here the CDR3 reads CASSLGQEGNEQYF. CDR3 in DNA: TGCGCCAGCAGCTTGGGACAGGAAGGCAACGAGCAGTACTTC. Supplemented by reference TRBV5-1 and TRBJ2-7, the full variable domain reads KAGVTQTPRYLIKTRGQQVTLSCSPISGHRSVSWYQQTPGQGLQFLFEYFSETQRNKGNFPGRFSGRQFSNSRSEMNVSTLELGDSALYLCASSLGQEGNEQYFGPGTRLTVT.

The V and J genes are TRBV5-6 and TRBJ1-5; D gene ambiguous. The CDR3 totals 14 residues. Between the trimmed V and J ends, which lost 2 bases and 11 bases, there was a span of 17 bases. Germline V gene lookup returns CDR1 SGHDT and CDR2 YYEEEE. The CDR3 reads CASSLERGRGAQHF. In DNA form, the CDR3 reads TGTGCCAGCAGCTTAGAACGAGGGCGCGGGGCCCAGCATTTT.

The gene calls are TRBV4-3 and TRBJ2-7; TRBD1 is a possible D gene (6 bases). V lost 2 bases, J lost 7 bases, and 15 bases lay in between. The CDR3 sequence is 14 residues long. Germline V gene data show CDR1 as LGHNA and CDR2 as YSLEER. In nucleotides, the CDR3 is TGCGCCAGCAGCCAATGGGAACAGGGCGGTGAGCAGTACTTC. Translating it yields CASSQWEQGGEQYF.

The V and J genes are TRBV11-1 and TRBJ2-7, with unresolved D. V shed 6 bases and J shed 1 base, with 13 bases lying between them. The V gene's germline CDR1 is SGHAT and CDR2 FQDESV (reference sequence). CDR3 size: 14 residues. The CDR3 here is CASRYRVESYEQYF. The CDR3 region has the DNA TGTGCCAGCAGGTACCGGGTAGAGTCCTACGAGCAGTACTTC.

The gene calls are TRBV2 and TRBJ1-1, with D hard to call. V lost 6 bases and J 3 bases, leaving 17 bases between the germline ends. Looked up from germline, CDR1 is SNHLY and CDR2 is FYNNEI. The CDR3 spans 15 residues. The CDR3 here is CASSAREVEYTEAFF. The CDR3 region has the DNA TGTGCCAGCAGCGCTAGAGAGGTGGAATACACTGAAGCTTTCTTT.

This clone was counted a single time. The chain combines TRBV7-3 with TRBJ2-5, with 9 positions matching TRBD2. V was clipped by 4 bases and J by 1 base; unmatched bases: 4. Germline-derived CDR1 and CDR2 are SGHTA and FQGTGA. This CDR3 comprises 15 residues. The DNA of the CDR3 is TGTGCCAGCAGCTCCGCGGGGGGGACCCAAGAGACCCAGTACTTC. Its translation: CASSSAGGTQETQYF.

The count of this clone is one. This sequence joins TRBV19 and TRBJ2-2, with D tentatively TRBD1 (5 bases). Germline V lookup: CDR1 LNHDA, CDR2 SQIVND (reference sequence). Trimming shortened V by 4 bases and J by 6 bases, and 12 bases separated the two germline ends. The CDR3 loop spans 14 amino acids. For the CDR3, the DNA is TGTGCCAGTAGTAACGACAGAGAAGCCGGGGAGCTGTTTTTT. Translated: CASSNDREAGELFF.

The rearrangement joins TRBV4-1 to TRBJ1-2; D gene ambiguous. Germline assignment: CDR1 MGHRA and CDR2 YSYEKL. This CDR3 has 12 amino acids. V was shortened by 1 base and J by 11 bases, with 11 bases between the two germline ends. Here the CDR3 DNA reads TGCGCCAGCAGCCAAGTTGCCGGGAGGTACACCTTC. Translation gives CASSQVAGRYTF.

The rearrangement links TRBV9 to TRBJ2-7; 9 nucleotides align to TRBD1. The CDR3 has 13 amino acids. CDR1 is SGDLS, CDR2 YYNGEE, per germline. The V gene end was trimmed by 0 bases and the J gene end by 10 bases; junction bases not matched to a gene: 5. For the CDR3, the DNA is TGTGCCAGCAGCGTAGTGGGACAGGGAGAACAGTACTTC. It translates to CASSVVGQGEQYF.

The rearrangement links TRBV28 to TRBJ2-1; TRBD2 matches at 8 bases. With V trimmed by 3 bases and J by 15 bases, 16 bases remained unmatched. Germline V gives CDR1 MDHEN, CDR2 SYDVKM. The length of the CDR3 is 15 residues. Here the CDR3 DNA reads TGTGCCAGCAGTTTGGGGGGGAGCGCACTAGCGGTCTTGTTCTTC. This codes for CASSLGGSALAVLFF.

The chain has TRBV18 and TRBJ1-6, with unresolved D. The CDR3 has 13 residues. Looked up from germline, CDR1 is KGHSH and CDR2 is LQKENI. V lost 2 bases, J lost 8 bases, and 7 bases lay in between. The CDR3 nucleotides are TGTGCCAGCTCACCAGCAGATTATTCACCCCTCCACTTT. It codes for CASSPADYSPLHF.

J is TRBJ1-4 and V is TRBV5-1; D not resolved. V was cut by 0 bases and J by 4 bases, with 7 bases left in between. CDR1 is SGHRS, CDR2 YFSETQ, per germline. The CDR3 contains 14 residues. The CDR3 sequence is CASSLDRVNEKLFF. CDR3 DNA: TGCGCCAGCAGCTTGGATAGAGTTAATGAAAAACTGTTTTTT.

The V gene is TRBV11-3, the J gene TRBJ1-1; no clear D gene. The ends were cut back, 0 bases at V and 4 bases at J, with 6 bases in the middle. Germline CDR1 SGHNT, CDR2 YENEEA. The length of the CDR3 is 13 residues. The CDR3 reads CASSLDAGTEAFF. The CDR3 nucleotides read TGTGCCAGCAGCTTAGATGCGGGCACTGAAGCTTTCTTT.

The chain joins TRBV6-1 to TRBJ1-2; 9 nucleotides align to TRBD1. Germline values: CDR1 MNHNS, CDR2 SASEGT. CDR3 length: 16 amino acids. The V and J ends lost 4 bases and 3 bases, in that order; junction bases with no gene match: 9. CDR3 in amino acids: CASSGRAGTGHYGYTF. Written as DNA, the CDR3 is TGTGCCAGCAGTGGACGTGCGGGGACAGGGCACTATGGCTACACCTTC.

This chain links TRBV10-3 with TRBJ2-7; 11 nucleotides match TRBD2. Germline CDR1 is ENHRY and CDR2 is SYGVKD. Trimming at V came to 4 bases and at J to 5 bases, leaving 7 bases not matched to a gene. CDR3 size: 15 residues. The CDR3 spells CAISGTGTSGHEQYF. The CDR3 nucleotides are TGTGCCATCAGTGGGACCGGGACTAGCGGTCACGAGCAGTACTTC.

The chain uses TRBV30 and TRBJ1-4, with TRBD1 as a possible D gene (5 bases). With 5 bases removed from V and 7 bases from J, the gap between germline ends came to 11 bases. This CDR3 is built from 12 residues. Germline V gene data show CDR1 as GTSNPN and CDR2 as SVGIG (reference sequence). Here the CDR3 reads CAWGAGGEKLFF. The CDR3 bases are TGTGCCTGGGGGGCCGGGGGTGAAAAACTGTTTTTT.

The chain joins TRBV19 to TRBJ2-7; perhaps TRBD1 as D (6 bases). The ends were cut back, 4 bases at V and 0 bases at J, with 16 bases in the middle. From germline, CDR1 is LNHDA and CDR2 SQIVND (reference sequence). The CDR3 runs 16 residues. CDR3 in amino acids: CASSTLGGKSSYEQYF. The CDR3 nucleotides read TGTGCCAGTAGTACCCTAGGGGGAAAGAGCTCCTACGAGCAGTACTTC. Variable domain in full (rest from reference TRBV19 and TRBJ2-7): DGGITQSPKYLFRKEGQNVTLSCEQNLNHDAMYWYRQDPGQGLRLIYYSQIVNDFQKGDIAEGYSVSREKKESFPLTVTSAQKNPTAFYLCASSTLGGKSSYEQYFGPGTRLTVT.

The rearrangement links TRBV5-1 to TRBJ2-1, with 7 positions matching TRBD1. The V and J ends lost 0 bases and 7 bases, in that order; junction bases with no gene match: 7. The CDR3 spans 15 residues. The germline V gene has CDR1 SGHRS and CDR2 YFSETQ. The CDR3: CASSLGTGEMNEQFF. CDR3 bases: TGCGCCAGCAGCTTGGGGACAGGAGAGATGAATGAGCAGTTCTTC.

The chain uses TRBV6-5 and TRBJ2-7; the D gene is possibly TRBD1 (6 bases). The CDR3 has 14 residues. CDR1 MNHEY and CDR2 SVGAGI come from the germline V gene. V was trimmed by 2 bases and J by 3 bases, leaving 11 bases between them. The CDR3 loop is CASSYAQGNYEQYF. The CDR3 DNA reads as TGTGCCAGCAGTTACGCCCAGGGGAACTACGAGCAGTACTTC.

V usage is TRBV29-1 and J usage is TRBJ2-2; 9 nucleotides agree with TRBD1. Per germline, CDR1 SQVTM and CDR2 ANQGSEA. The CDR3 is made up of 15 amino acids. The V gene end was trimmed by 6 bases and the J gene end by 7 bases; junction bases not matched to a gene: 12. CDR3 bases: TGCAGCGTCGCAACCCCGGACAGGGGAGGCGGGGAGCTGTTTTTT. Its translation: CSVATPDRGGGELFF.

The CDR3: CASSPWPGTDYGYTF. Here the CDR3 DNA reads TGTGCCAGCAGCCCATGGCCCGGGACAGACTATGGCTACACCTTC. The V gene is TRBV5-4, the J gene TRBJ1-2; 7 bases are shared with TRBD1. In germline, CDR1 is SGHNT, CDR2 YYREEE (reference sequence). Trimming took 4 bases from V and 3 from J; bases not matched to a gene: 9. The CDR3 covers 15 residues. The entire variable domain, with the rest obtained from reference TRBV5-4 and TRBJ1-2, is as follows: ETGVTQSPTHLIKTRGQQVTLRCSSQSGHNTVSWYQQALGQGPQFIFQYYREEENGRGNFPPRFSGLQFPNYSSELNVNALELDDSALYLCASSPWPGTDYGYTFGSGTRLTVV.

The V gene is TRBV5-4, the J gene TRBJ2-7, with 7 positions matching TRBD1. V trimming: 0 bases; J trimming: 3 bases; junction bases outside the gene matches: 3. The CDR3 contains 14 residues. CDR1 SGHNT and CDR2 YYREEE come from the germline V gene (reference sequence). This chain's CDR3 is CASSLGGTDYEQYF. The CDR3 coding sequence is TGTGCCAGCAGCTTGGGGGGGACAGACTACGAGCAGTACTTC. The full variable domain, completed using reference TRBV5-4 and TRBJ2-7, is ETGVTQSPTHLIKTRGQQVTLRCSSQSGHNTVSWYQQALGQGPQFIFQYYREEENGRGNFPPRFSGLQFPNYSSELNVNALELDDSALYLCASSLGGTDYEQYFGPGTRLTVT.

The V gene is TRBV9, the J gene TRBJ1-2; 8 positions match TRBD1. With 0 bases clipped from V and 6 bases from J, the junction kept 10 bases outside the gene matches. The CDR3 length is 16 residues. Per germline, CDR1 SGDLS and CDR2 YYNGEE. CDR3 amino acids: CASSVGLTDREDGYTF. CDR3 coding DNA: TGTGCCAGCAGCGTAGGGTTAACGGACAGGGAAGATGGCTACACCTTC.